These T cell receptor beta chains were read from a single sample in a study of blood T cells in healthy people across ages. TCRdb reanalysed the 5' RACE reads using MiXCR and keeps one entry per CDR3 protein. The sample holds approximately 690,000 distinct CDR3 sequences, roughly 53% seen once. The sample taken for sequencing was blood. These receptors were taken from a man aged 55-75 years in good health. The CDR3 runs from the conserved cysteine through the conserved F or W. A D gene is named only where the DNA matches it firmly. Only some rows state a clone size, as once, few, many or a class for expanded clones.

V gene	J gene	clone size	D gene	CDR3 DNA	CDR3 protein
TRBV7-6	TRBJ2-1	NA	NA	TGTGCCAGCAGCTTACCCCAGACAGGGGCATCACCGCCCGGGGGGAACAATGAGCAGTTCTTC	CASSLPQTGASPPGGNNEQFF
TRBV7-2	TRBJ2-3	NA	NA	TGTGCCAGCAGCTTAGGGGGGGATCCCAGCACAGATACGCAGTATTTT	CASSLGGDPSTDTQYF
TRBV7-2	TRBJ2-1	NA	NA	TGTGCCAGCAGCTTAGGAGCGGAGTCCTACAATGAGCAGTTCTTC	CASSLGAESYNEQFF
TRBV7-9	TRBJ1-1	NA	NA	TGTGCCAGCGGCCCCCGAGGTGGGGCGGGGAACACTGAAGCTTTCTTT	CASGPRGGAGNTEAFF
TRBV20-1	TRBJ2-7	NA	NA	TGCAGTGCGGAGCCTTCGGGGGGCCTCTCCTACGAGCAGTACTTC	CSAEPSGGLSYEQYF
TRBV5-1	TRBJ1-2	NA	NA	TGCGCCAGCAGCTTGGCCCACGGCGGGAGTGGGAGCTACACCTTC	CASSLAHGGSGSYTF
TRBV7-2	TRBJ1-5	many	NA	TGTGCCAGCAGCTTAGGGCATGGCAATCAGCCCCAGCATTTT	CASSLGHGNQPQHF
TRBV2	TRBJ2-4	many	NA	TGTGCCAGTTCAGGAGCCAAAAACATTCAGTACTTC	CASSGAKNIQYF
TRBV5-5	TRBJ2-5	few	NA	TGTGCCAGCAGCTTGGTGGCGGAAAAAGAGACCCAGTACTTC	CASSLVAEKETQYF
TRBV20-1	TRBJ1-4	few	TRBD1	TGCAGTGCCCGGGACAGTTCGAACGGTGAAAAACTGTTTTTT	CSARDSSNGEKLFF
TRBV6-2/TRBV6-3	TRBJ2-7	few	TRBD2	TGTGCCAGCAGTTCTGGTTACCGGGGGGACTACTACGAGCAGTACTTC	CASSSGYRGDYYEQYF
TRBV5-1	TRBJ1-5	once	NA	TGCGCCAGCAGCTTGGCAGGGCCGGGTCAGCCCCAGCATTTT	CASSLAGPGQPQHF
TRBV3-1	TRBJ2-1	NA	TRBD2	TGTGCCAGCAGCCAAGACGTGACTAGCGGCTACAATGAGCAGTTCTTC	CASSQDVTSGYNEQFF
TRBV11-3	TRBJ2-1	NA	NA	TGTGCCAGCAGCTTAGGGGAGCTGGATGAGCAGTTCTTC	CASSLGELDEQFF
TRBV7-2	TRBJ1-1	NA	NA	TGTGCCAGCAGCTTATTTACCGCGTCGAACACTGAAGCTTTCTTT	CASSLFTASNTEAFF
TRBV18	TRBJ2-3	NA	TRBD2	TGTGCCAGCTCACCAAGGACTAGCGTTGGCACAGATACGCAGTATTTT	CASSPRTSVGTDTQYF
TRBV27	TRBJ2-6	NA	NA	TGTGCCAGCAAAGCGGCCGGGGCCTCCGACGTCCTGACTTTC	CASKAAGASDVLTF
TRBV3-1	TRBJ2-7	NA	TRBD1	TGTGCCAGCAGCCAAGAGCCCGGGACAGAGTTCTACGAGCAGTACTTC	CASSQEPGTEFYEQYF
TRBV18	TRBJ2-7	NA	NA	TGTGCCAGCTCACCATACCAGTTCTACGAGCAGTACTTC	CASSPYQFYEQYF
TRBV28	TRBJ1-1	NA	NA	TGTGCCAGCAGTTTGCCTGCGGGGCGGGTGAACACTGAAGCTTTCTTT	CASSLPAGRVNTEAFF
TRBV7-2	TRBJ2-6	few	NA	TGTGCCAGCAGCCCCCGGACTTCTGGGGCCAACGTCCTGACTTTC	CASSPRTSGANVLTF
TRBV18	TRBJ2-5	NA	NA	TGTGCCAGCTCACCAACGGGGCGCCGAGAGACCCAGTACTTC	CASSPTGRRETQYF
TRBV24-1	TRBJ2-3	NA	NA	TGTGCCACCAGTGGTCGGGCAGATACGCAGTATTTT	CATSGRADTQYF
TRBV6-1	TRBJ1-5	few	NA	TGTGCCAGCAGTGTCGGCGGGAGCAATCAGCCCCAGCATTTT	CASSVGGSNQPQHF
TRBV7-2	TRBJ1-2	NA	NA	TGTGCCAGCAGCTTAGCGTTGGGGGAATATGGCTACACCTTC	CASSLALGEYGYTF
TRBV3-1	TRBJ1-2	many	NA	TGTGCCAGCAGCCAGGCCACCTATGGCTACACCTTC	CASSQATYGYTF
TRBV2	TRBJ2-4	once	TRBD2	TGTGCCAGCATAGTATTAGCGGGGACAAACATTCAGTACTTC	CASIVLAGTNIQYF
TRBV11-2	TRBJ1-4	NA	TRBD1	TGTGCCAGCAGTCAATTAGTATCCGGGCAGGGGGGAAGACTGTTTTTT	CASSQLVSGQGGRLFF
TRBV10-3	TRBJ1-5	NA	NA	TGTGCCATCAGTGAGGAACAGGTTTATCAGCCCCAGCATTTT	CAISEEQVYQPQHF
TRBV10-2	TRBJ2-7	NA	NA	TGCGCCAGCAGTGAGGGGAGCCCAGGGGCCGGGCAGTACTTC	CASSEGSPGAGQYF
TRBV7-9	TRBJ2-7	NA	NA	TGTGCCAGCAGCGGGGGTCCGGGAACATACTACGAGCAGTACTTC	CASSGGPGTYYEQYF
TRBV20-1	TRBJ2-1	once	TRBD2	TGCAGTGCTGTCGGGACTAGCGGGGGCCACAATGAGCAGTTCTTC	CSAVGTSGGHNEQFF
TRBV12-3/TRBV12-4	TRBJ2-3	NA	NA	TGTGCCAGCAGTTTACCGGGACACGGGGCGGATACGCAGTATTTT	CASSLPGHGADTQYF
TRBV6-1	TRBJ1-1	few	NA	TGTGCCAGCAGTCCCGGGCCTTCGAACACTGAAGCTTTCTTT	CASSPGPSNTEAFF
TRBV2	TRBJ1-2	once	NA	TGTGCCAGCAGTGCATCAGGGATCTATGGCTACACCTTC	CASSASGIYGYTF
TRBV6-5	TRBJ1-6	NA	NA	TGTGCCAGCAGTTACTCTCAGATTCCCTATAATTCACCCCTCCACTTT	CASSYSQIPYNSPLHF
TRBV20-1	TRBJ1-2	few	NA	TGCAGTGCTAGGGAGGGGCCCGACTATGGCTACACCTTC	CSAREGPDYGYTF
TRBV28	TRBJ1-1	once	TRBD1	TGTGCCAGCAGTTTTGACAGGGGCCTCGAAGCTTTCTTT	CASSFDRGLEAFF
TRBV28	TRBJ2-7	NA	TRBD2	TGTGCCAGCAGGGACATAGGGGTAGCGGGAACATCCTTCTACGAGCAGTACTTC	CASRDIGVAGTSFYEQYF
TRBV5-6	TRBJ2-2	NA	NA	TGTGCCAGCAGCTTTTTTGGGGCGAACACCGGGGAGCTGTTTTTT	CASSFFGANTGELFF
TRBV28	TRBJ2-4	few	TRBD2	TGTGCCAGCAGTTTCGCGTCTAGCGGGGGGACGGATATTCAGTACTTC	CASSFASSGGTDIQYF
TRBV20-1	TRBJ2-5	NA	TRBD1	TGCAGTGCTTGGACAGGGGCGCAAGAGACCCAGTACTTC	CSAWTGAQETQYF
TRBV4-1	TRBJ1-6	few	NA	TGCGCCAGCAGCCCTATGACCGGGCCTAATAATTCACCCCTCCACTTT	CASSPMTGPNNSPLHF
TRBV20-1	TRBJ2-1	few	NA	TGCAGTGCAACTCTGGGGTACGATGAGCAGTTCTTC	CSATLGYDEQFF
TRBV20-1	TRBJ1-1	once	TRBD1	TGCAGTGCTAGAGCTATAGGGGGACAGGGGGCGAACACTGAAGCTTTCTTT	CSARAIGGQGANTEAFF
TRBV4-2	TRBJ1-1	once	NA	TGTGCCAGCAGCCCCGAGGGTGCGGACTTCACTGAAGCTTTCTTT	CASSPEGADFTEAFF
TRBV12-3/TRBV12-4	TRBJ1-4	NA	TRBD1	TGTGCCAGCAGGCCAGACAGGGGGCCTAATGAAAAACTGTTTTTT	CASRPDRGPNEKLFF
TRBV10-2	TRBJ2-7	NA	NA	TGCGCCAGCAGTAAGGGACGTCCCAGCTCCTACGAGCAGTACTTC	CASSKGRPSSYEQYF
TRBV11-2	TRBJ1-6	NA	NA	TGTGCCAGCAGCTTAGAGGCCGGGTCCAATTCACCCCTCCACTTT	CASSLEAGSNSPLHF